These 13 T cell receptor beta chains were sequenced from one sample in a study of T cell responses to AZD1222 COVID-19 vaccine. The assay was immunoSEQ multiplex PCR, and TCRdb's table has in-frame clones only and misses some. The table lists 110,000 to 150,000 clones, roughly 90% of them singletons. The sequencing here drew on peripheral blood, taken on day 0 of AZD1222 vaccination. These receptors were taken from an adult in good health.

The chain couples TRBV27 to TRBJ1-5, with D perhaps TRBD1 (5 bases). Germline V lookup: CDR1 MNHEY, CDR2 SMNVEV (reference sequence). The CDR3 has 17 amino acids. V lost 4 bases and J 0 bases, leaving 16 bases between the germline ends. The chain's CDR3 is CASSSGTPGYSNQPQHF. The CDR3 nucleotides are TGTGCCAGCAGTTCCGGGACGCCTGGCTATAGCAATCAGCCCCAGCATTTT.

This chain links TRBV24-1 with TRBJ1-1; D is possibly TRBD1 (5 bases). Trimming took 4 bases from V and 0 from J, leaving 8 bases between them. CDR1 and CDR2 (germline): KGHDR, SFDVKD. CDR3 length: 14 residues. Here the CDR3 DNA reads TGTGCCACCAGTGAGTCCAGGGTGAACACTGAAGCTTTCTTT. Protein product: CATSESRVNTEAFF.

This clone was seen once. The chain employs TRBV7-3 and TRBJ2-2; a weak D match, TRBD1 (5 bases). CDR1 and CDR2 from the germline V gene are SGHTA and FQGTGA. V gave up 5 bases and J gave up 0 bases, with 10 bases separating them. This CDR3 spans 15 amino acids. For the CDR3, the DNA is TGTGCCAGCAGCAAAACAGGTTCGAACACCGGGGAGCTGTTTTTT. Translation: CASSKTGSNTGELFF.

V usage is TRBV7-9 and J usage is TRBJ2-1; D gene uncertain. CDR3 length: 13 residues. CDR1 is SEHNR and CDR2 is FQNEAQ in the germline V gene (reference sequence). V lost 5 bases and J 12 bases, leaving 17 bases between the germline ends. The DNA for the CDR3 is TGTGCCAGCAGCAGTTACGGAATGTTGTGGCAGTTCTTC. This codes for CASSSYGMLWQFF.

V usage is TRBV28 and J usage is TRBJ2-6; 7 bases are a match to TRBD2. There are 15 residues in the CDR3. CDR1 is MDHEN, CDR2 SYDVKM, per germline. Trimming removed 8 bases from V and 4 bases from J; junction bases left unmatched: 8. The chain's CDR3 is CASGRVAAGANVLTF. In DNA, the CDR3 is TGTGCCAGCGGGAGGGTGGCAGCGGGGGCCAACGTCCTGACTTTC.

The rearrangement uses TRBV19 and TRBJ1-3; D is undetermined. The CDR3 covers 12 residues. Trimming took 9 bases from V and 0 from J, leaving 6 bases between them. Germline CDR1 and CDR2: LNHDA and SQIVND (reference sequence). CDR3 loop: CASSFSGNTIYF. The CDR3 DNA sequence: TGTGCCAGCAGTTTCTCTGGAAACACCATATATTTT.

The sample holds a few counts of this clone. J is TRBJ1-2 and V is TRBV18; D gene ambiguous. Germline V gene data show CDR1 as KGHSH and CDR2 as LQKENI. V lost 3 bases to trimming and J lost 2 bases, with 10 bases between them. The CDR3 is made up of 14 amino acids. CDR3 in DNA: TGTGCCAGCTCACCGGGAGGGCCAAACTATGGCTACACCTTC. It codes for CASSPGGPNYGYTF.

The chain joins TRBV4-1 to TRBJ2-1; no clear D gene. The CDR3 runs to 13 residues. Trimming pared 2 bases from V and 6 bases from J, leaving 8 bases between. Germline V lookup: CDR1 MGHRA, CDR2 YSYEKL. CDR3 DNA sequence: TGCGCCAGCAGCCAAACAAGAGCCAATGAGCAGTTCTTC. Protein sequence: CASSQTRANEQFF.

This rearrangement joins TRBV28 to TRBJ1-2; D unclear. Germline V CDR1 and CDR2: MDHEN, SYDVKM. The V end was cut by 5 bases, the J end by 2 bases, with 9 bases between. CDR3 length equals 13 residues. Here the CDR3 reads CASSPTPNYGYTF. The CDR3 region has the DNA TGTGCCAGCAGTCCCACTCCCAACTATGGCTACACCTTC.

V and J are TRBV2 and TRBJ1-4; tentative D call: TRBD1 (5 bases). Trimming stripped 6 bases from V and 1 base from J, with 12 bases between. The CDR3 is 15 amino acids. Germline assignment: CDR1 SNHLY and CDR2 FYNNEI. Written as DNA, the CDR3 is TGTGCCAGCAGCGACCCCGGGGGAACTAATGAAAAACTGTTTTTT. The encoded protein is CASSDPGGTNEKLFF. Complete variable domain (other parts from reference TRBV2 and TRBJ1-4): EPEVTQTPSHQVTQMGQEVILRCVPISNHLYFYWYRQILGQKVEFLVSFYNNEISEKSEIFDDQFSVERPDGSNFTLKIRSTKLEDSAMYFCASSDPGGTNEKLFFGSGTQLSVL.

The V and J genes are TRBV2 and TRBJ1-1; D gene unclear. V was clipped by 6 bases and J by 4 bases, with 15 bases between them. The CDR3 length is 14 residues. Germline CDR1 reads SNHLY; CDR2 reads FYNNEI. This CDR3 reads CASSSTRTGTEAFF. Here the CDR3 DNA reads TGTGCCAGCAGCTCAACTCGGACGGGCACTGAAGCTTTCTTT.

This chain links TRBV5-6 with TRBJ1-2; D gene ambiguous. Germline V CDR1 and CDR2: SGHDT, YYEEEE. There are 16 residues in the CDR3. Deletions cut 7 bases from V and 8 bases from J, with 27 bases between. The CDR3, as DNA: TGTGCCAGCCAGCCATCCTTCTGGGGTCAGAGGGAAGGCTACACCTTC. Amino acids: CASQPSFWGQREGYTF. The full variable domain, completed using reference TRBV5-6 and TRBJ1-2, is DAGVTQSPTHLIKTRGQQVTLRCSPKSGHDTVSWYQQALGQGPQFIFQYYEEEERQRGNFPDRFSGHQFPNYSSELNVNALLLGDSALYLCASQPSFWGQREGYTFGSGTRLTVV.

This rearrangement joins TRBV5-1 to TRBJ2-2, with 16 nucleotides matching TRBD2. CDR3 length: 19 amino acids. J was trimmed by 3 bases and V by 4 bases; bases with no gene match: 9. Germline V gene sequence: CDR1 SGHRS, CDR2 YFSETQ. CDR3 nucleotide sequence: TGCGCCAGCAGCCCGGGACTAGCGGGAGGGAAGGCGGACACCGGGGAGCTGTTTTTT. It specifies CASSPGLAGGKADTGELFF.